This is a list of T cell receptor beta chains from one sample in a study of OX40 agonist ivuxolimab in advanced cancers. Assay: immunoSEQ multiplex PCR; the TCRdb copy retains only in-frame clones and omits some. The table has around 80,000 clones, about nine tenths seen once. Sequenced material: CD4+ or CD8+ T cells sorted from blood, taken in a trial of the OX40 agonist ivuxolimab. These receptor sequences come from an adult with an advanced solid tumor such as melanoma, head and neck, liver or kidney cancer. CDR3s include the opening cysteine and the closing phenylalanine or tryptophan. Fields, in order: D gene, J gene, clone size, V gene, CDR3 protein, CDR3 DNA. D genes are given only for firm matches. Only part of the rows carry a size: once, few, many, or a class if the clone is expanded.

TRBD2 | TRBJ2-1 | few | TRBV9 | CASSVGGGTRIVGLYNEQFF | TGTGCCAGCAGCGTAGGCGGTGGGACTAGGATCGTCGGGCTCTACAATGAGCAGTTCTTC
TRBD1 | TRBJ1-6 | - | TRBV4-1 | CASSQEGPGGRTPLHF | TGCGCCAGCAGCCAAGAAGGCCCAGGGGGCAGGACACCCCTCCACTTT
TRBD1 | TRBJ2-5 | - | TRBV18 | CASSLQGAAGETQYF | TGTGCCAGCTCGCTGCAGGGGGCCGCAGGGGAGACCCAGTACTTC
- | TRBJ2-7 | once | TRBV5-1 | CASSWSPAGMKNEQYF | TGCGCCAGCAGCTGGAGCCCGGCAGGGATGAAGAACGAGCAGTACTTC
TRBD1 | TRBJ1-6 | - | TRBV27 | CASRIRGQGRYNSPLHF | TGTGCCAGCAGAATTAGGGGACAGGGCAGATATAATTCACCCCTCCACTTT
- | TRBJ2-3 | - | TRBV10-3 | CAISESDTQYF | TGTGCCATCAGTGAGTCAGATACGCAGTATTTT
- | TRBJ2-2 | - | TRBV7-6 | CASSFFETGELFF | TGTGCCAGCAGCTTTTTTGAAACCGGGGAGCTGTTTTTT
- | TRBJ1-3 | - | TRBV7-9 | CASSFGDTIYF | TGTGCCAGCAGCTTTGGTGACACCATATATTTT
- | TRBJ1-2 | - | TRBV5-1 | CASSIKGPDYGYTF | TGCGCCAGCAGCATAAAGGGGCCCGACTATGGCTACACCTTC
- | TRBJ1-4 | - | TRBV6-5 | CASSSGGSTNEKLFF | TGTGCCAGCAGCTCCGGCGGGTCAACTAATGAAAAACTGTTTTTT
- | TRBJ1-2 | few | TRBV28 | CASSSNGYTF | TGTGCCAGCAGTTCTAATGGCTACACCTTC
TRBD1 | TRBJ1-5 | - | TRBV10-2 | CASRESDRGWGNQPQHF | TGCGCCAGCAGGGAATCCGACAGGGGATGGGGCAATCAGCCCCAGCATTTT
- | TRBJ1-1 | - | TRBV27 | CASSWSMNTEAFF | TGTGCCAGCAGTTGGAGCATGAACACTGAAGCTTTCTTT
- | TRBJ2-2 | - | TRBV28 | CASSWGGGLAGELFF | TGTGCCAGCAGTTGGGGAGGGGGCCTGGCCGGGGAGCTGTTTTTT
TRBD2 | TRBJ2-1 | - | TRBV7-8 | CASSSRTSGTNNEQFF | TGTGCCAGCAGCTCAAGGACTAGCGGGACTAACAATGAGCAGTTCTTC
TRBD1 | TRBJ2-1 | few | TRBV11-3 | CASSSHRGDNEQFF | TGTGCCAGCAGCTCGCACAGGGGGGACAATGAGCAGTTCTTC
- | TRBJ1-2 | - | TRBV28 | CASSLWGGGYGYTF | TGTGCCAGCAGTTTATGGGGAGGGGGCTATGGCTACACCTTC
TRBD2 | TRBJ2-1 | once | TRBV5-1 | CASRLTSGGLSYNEQFF | TGCGCCAGCAGGTTGACTAGCGGGGGGCTCTCCTACAATGAGCAGTTCTTC
- | TRBJ1-5 | - | TRBV2 | CASRTYSNQPQHF | TGTGCCAGCAGGACATACAGCAATCAGCCCCAGCATTTT
- | TRBJ1-3 | - | TRBV14 | CASSRGLLSGNTIYF | TGTGCCAGCAGCCGAGGACTCCTCTCTGGAAACACCATATATTTT
TRBD1 | TRBJ2-3 | once | TRBV7-9 | CASAKQGNSPDTQYF | TGTGCCAGCGCGAAACAGGGGAATAGTCCAGATACGCAGTATTTT
TRBD1 | TRBJ2-1 | - | TRBV2 | CARRAGAGGEQFF | TGTGCCAGACGAGCAGGGGCAGGGGGTGAGCAGTTCTTC
TRBD1 | TRBJ2-3 | - | TRBV10-3 | CAISVGQGRDTQYF | TGTGCCATCAGTGTGGGACAGGGTAGGGATACGCAGTATTTT